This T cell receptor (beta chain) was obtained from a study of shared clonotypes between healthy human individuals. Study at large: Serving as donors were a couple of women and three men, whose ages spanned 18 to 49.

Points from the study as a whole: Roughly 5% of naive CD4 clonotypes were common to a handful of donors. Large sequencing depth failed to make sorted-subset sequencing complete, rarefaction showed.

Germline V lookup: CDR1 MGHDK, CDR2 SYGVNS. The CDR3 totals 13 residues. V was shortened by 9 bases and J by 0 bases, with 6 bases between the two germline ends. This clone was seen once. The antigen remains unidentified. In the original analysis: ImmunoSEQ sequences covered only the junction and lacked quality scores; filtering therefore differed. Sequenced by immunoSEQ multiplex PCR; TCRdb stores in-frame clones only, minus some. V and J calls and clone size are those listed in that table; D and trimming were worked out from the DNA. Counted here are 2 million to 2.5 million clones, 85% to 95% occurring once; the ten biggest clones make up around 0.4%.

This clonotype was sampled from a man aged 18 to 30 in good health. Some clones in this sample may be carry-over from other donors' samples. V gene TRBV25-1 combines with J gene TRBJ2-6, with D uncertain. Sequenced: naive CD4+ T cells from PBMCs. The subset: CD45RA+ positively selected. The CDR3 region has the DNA TGTGCCAGTACCCACTCTGGGGCCAACGTCCTGACTTTC. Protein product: CASTHSGANVLTF.